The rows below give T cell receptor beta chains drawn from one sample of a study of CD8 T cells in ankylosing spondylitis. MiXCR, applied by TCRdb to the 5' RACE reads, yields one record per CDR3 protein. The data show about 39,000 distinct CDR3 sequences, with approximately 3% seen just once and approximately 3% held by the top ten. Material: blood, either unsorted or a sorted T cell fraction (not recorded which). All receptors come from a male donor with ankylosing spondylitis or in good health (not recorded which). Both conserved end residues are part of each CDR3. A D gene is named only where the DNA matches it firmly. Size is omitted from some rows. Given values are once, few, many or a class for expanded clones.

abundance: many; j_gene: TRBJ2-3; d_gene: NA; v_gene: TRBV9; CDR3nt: TGTGCCAGCAGCGTAGGCGGAGGGGAGTGGGGCACAGATACGCAGTATTTT; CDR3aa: CASSVGGGEWGTDTQYF
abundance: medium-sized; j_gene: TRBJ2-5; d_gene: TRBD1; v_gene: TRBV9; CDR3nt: TGTGCCAGCAGCGACAGGGGTCTGGAGACCCAGTACTTC; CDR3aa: CASSDRGLETQYF
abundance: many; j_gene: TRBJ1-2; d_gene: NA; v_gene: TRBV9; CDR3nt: TGTGCCAGCAGCGTAGCGGGGGGGGCGGTCTATGGCTACACCTTC; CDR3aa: CASSVAGGAVYGYTF
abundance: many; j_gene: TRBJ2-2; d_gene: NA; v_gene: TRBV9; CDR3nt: TGTGCCAGCTCTACCGGGACATTAGGCACCGGGGAGCTGTTTTTT; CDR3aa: CASSTGTLGTGELFF
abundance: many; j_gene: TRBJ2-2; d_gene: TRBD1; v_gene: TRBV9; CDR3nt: TGTGCCAGCAGCGGGGGACAGCCAGACTTGAACACCGGGGAGCTGTTTTTT; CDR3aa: CASSGGQPDLNTGELFF
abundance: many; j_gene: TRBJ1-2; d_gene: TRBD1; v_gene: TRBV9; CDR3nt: TGTGCCAGCAGTACAGATCCGGGACAGGGGGAATTTGGCTACACCTTC; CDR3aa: CASSTDPGQGEFGYTF
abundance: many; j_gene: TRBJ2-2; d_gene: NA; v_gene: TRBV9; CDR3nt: TGTGCCAGCAGCGTCACAGTGAACACCGGGGAGCTGTTTTTT; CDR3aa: CASSVTVNTGELFF
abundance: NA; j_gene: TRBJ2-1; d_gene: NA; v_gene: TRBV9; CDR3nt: TGTGCCAGCAGCGTATCGGGGTTAGGAGGGGCACAGAATGAGCAGTTCTTC; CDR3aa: CASSVSGLGGAQNEQFF
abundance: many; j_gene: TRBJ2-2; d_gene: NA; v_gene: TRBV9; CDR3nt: TGTGCCAGCAGCGTAACCGCGACCGGGGAGCTGTTTTTT; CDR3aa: CASSVTATGELFF
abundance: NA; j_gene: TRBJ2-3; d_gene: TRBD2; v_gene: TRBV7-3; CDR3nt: TGTGCCAGCAGCTCCCCGGGACTAGCCGTAGATACGCAGTATTTT; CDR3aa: CASSSPGLAVDTQYF